The clone carrying this T cell receptor beta chain came up many times. Each CDR3 protein is one row after TCRdb ran MiXCR on the reads. The profile shows about 260,000 distinct CDR3 sequences, over 8% of them singletons. The J segment lost 1 base and the V segment lost 6 bases, leaving 9 bases of the junction unmatched. This CDR3 comprises 18 residues. The data belong to a study of T cell repertoires in cytomegalovirus infection. V usage is TRBV12-3 or TRBV12-4 and J usage is TRBJ2-1; 13 bases line up with TRBD2. This TCR was sampled from a human donor in good health (CMV status not recorded). Some clones in this sample may be carry-over from other donors' samples. The sample taken for sequencing was PBMCs. This CDR3 reads CASRAGTSGEGSYNEQFF. The CDR3 DNA reads as TGTGCCAGCAGGGCCGGGACTAGCGGGGAGGGTTCCTACAATGAGCAGTTCTTC.